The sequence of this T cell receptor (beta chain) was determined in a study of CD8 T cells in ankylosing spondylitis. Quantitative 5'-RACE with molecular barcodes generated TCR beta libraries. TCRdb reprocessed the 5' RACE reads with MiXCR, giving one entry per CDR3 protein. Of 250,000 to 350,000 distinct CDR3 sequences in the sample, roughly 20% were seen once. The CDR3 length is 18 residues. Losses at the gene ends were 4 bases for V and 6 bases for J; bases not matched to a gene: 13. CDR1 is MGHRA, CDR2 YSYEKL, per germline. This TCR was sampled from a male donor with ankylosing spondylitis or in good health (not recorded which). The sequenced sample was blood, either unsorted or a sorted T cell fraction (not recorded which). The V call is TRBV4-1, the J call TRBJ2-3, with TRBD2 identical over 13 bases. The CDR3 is CASSLEYLGTSGMDTQYF. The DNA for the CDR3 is TGCGCCAGCAGCCTGGAATACCTCGGGACTAGCGGGATGGATACGCAGTATTTT.